Sequencing of this T cell receptor beta chain was carried out in a study of blood T cell repertoires in COVID-19. Measured with immunoSEQ multiplex PCR; TCRdb has only the in-frame clones, and not every one. Among just over 300,000 clones, 90% were seen once, and the ten largest hold approximately 4%. Those enrolled, adults aged roughly 18 to 95 years, came from about two dozen US areas. Allocation to cohorts depended on clinical history reported by the participants. This TCR came from a woman under 30 with acute COVID-19. Sequenced material: PBMCs or T cells enriched from blood (not recorded which).

The CDR3 nucleotides read TGTGCCAGCAGTTTATTTGGCGGGAGTCAGCCCCAGCATTTT. Its translation: CASSLFGGSQPQHF. The V and J genes are TRBV28 and TRBJ1-5; no firm D call. CDR1 is MDHEN, CDR2 SYDVKM, per germline. The V end lost 1 base, the J end lost 6 bases, and 10 bases lay between the germline ends. The CDR3 covers 14 residues.